What follows are 10 T cell receptor beta chains derived from one specimen sequenced in a study of radiotherapy plus CTLA-4 blockade in lung cancer. TCRdb's copy holds only in-frame clones and misses some; the assay was immunoSEQ multiplex PCR. The repertoire holds tens of thousands of clones, with 82% as singletons. Source: peripheral blood, taken from a patient treated with radiotherapy plus ipilimumab. Receptor source: a human donor with non-small cell lung cancer that progressed on radiotherapy plus ipilimumab.

This clone was observed a few times. The chain is built from TRBV5-6 and TRBJ2-5, with no clear D. This CDR3 has 13 residues. Germline V gene data show CDR1 as SGHDT and CDR2 as YYEEEE. V lost 4 bases and J 5 bases, leaving 12 bases between the germline ends. CDR3 loop: CASSKTGRETQYF. Written as DNA, the CDR3 is TGTGCCAGCAGCAAGACCGGTCGGGAGACCCAGTACTTC.

The CDR3 loop reads CASSLNQGYEQYF. The CDR3 DNA sequence: TGTGCCAGCAGCTTAAACCAGGGATACGAGCAGTACTTC. V is TRBV11-2 and J is TRBJ2-7, with D possibly matching TRBD1 (5 bases). This CDR3 spans 13 amino acids. With 2 bases removed from V and 4 bases from J, the gap between germline ends came to 9 bases. Germline V lookup: CDR1 SGHAT, CDR2 FQNNGV.

The chain links TRBV28 to TRBJ2-7; perhaps TRBD2 as D (5 bases). Trimming shortened V by 2 bases and J by 2 bases, and 7 bases separated the two germline ends. Germline assignment: CDR1 MDHEN and CDR2 SYDVKM. CDR3 length: 13 residues. DNA of the CDR3: TGTGCCAGCAGTTTAAGCGGAACCTACGAGCAGTACGTC. It is translated as CASSLSGTYEQYV.

This chain uses TRBV9 with TRBJ2-2; D is perhaps TRBD2 (6 bases). Trimming took 7 bases from V and 0 from J, leaving 13 bases between them. Germline lookup yields CDR1 SGDLS and CDR2 YYNGEE. This CDR3 is 15 amino acids long. The CDR3, as DNA: TGTGCCAGCCGCCGGGGGACGGCGAACACCGGGGAGCTGTTTTTT. Translating it yields CASRRGTANTGELFF.

This chain uses TRBV6-5 with TRBJ1-4; a weak D match, TRBD1 (6 bases). Trimming removed 1 base from V and 5 bases from J, with 8 bases in between. The CDR3 has 14 amino acids. The V gene's germline CDR1 is MNHEY and CDR2 SVGAGI. This chain's CDR3 is CASSYWGQNEKLFF. For the CDR3, the DNA is TGTGCCAGCAGTTACTGGGGGCAAAATGAAAAACTGTTTTTT.

By proportion, this clone is medium-sized (0.01 to 0.1%). The chain carries TRBV28 and TRBJ1-5; D is ambiguous. This CDR3 has 16 amino acids. Trimming took 5 bases from V and 1 from J, leaving 15 bases between them. Germline V CDR1 and CDR2: MDHEN, SYDVKM. Written as DNA, the CDR3 is TGTGCCAGCAGTCCCCCCCGTATGGTAAGCAATCAGCCCCAGCATTTT. Translation gives CASSPPRMVSNQPQHF. The complete variable domain, with remaining parts taken from reference TRBV28 and TRBJ1-5, reads DVKVTQSSRYLVKRTGEKVFLECVQDMDHENMFWYRQDPGLGLRLIYFSYDVKMKEKGDIPEGYSVSREKKERFSLILESASTNQTSMYLCASSPPRMVSNQPQHFGDGTRLSIL.

The V gene is TRBV28, the J gene TRBJ2-7; TRBD1 matches 7 bases. Per the germline V gene, CDR1 is MDHEN and CDR2 is SYDVKM. The CDR3 runs to 14 residues. The V and J ends lost 7 bases and 1 base, in that order; junction bases with no gene match: 7. The CDR3 here is CASKVTGVSYEQYF. The DNA of the CDR3 is TGTGCCAGCAAGGTCACAGGGGTTTCCTACGAGCAGTACTTC.

The chain has TRBV28 and TRBJ2-7; D unclear. From germline, CDR1 is MDHEN and CDR2 SYDVKM. With 4 bases removed from V and 9 bases from J, the gap between germline ends came to 16 bases. The CDR3 length is 13 residues. CDR3: CASSSTTFLGQYV. The CDR3, as DNA: TGTGCCAGCAGTTCTACTACTTTTCTCGGGCAGTACGTC.

The chain combines TRBV30 with TRBJ2-7, with a tentative D call TRBD2 (7 bases). V shed 3 bases and J shed 7 bases, with 22 bases lying between them. There are 15 residues in the CDR3. The germline CDR1 and CDR2 sequences are GTSNPN and SVGIG (reference sequence). The CDR3 nucleotides are TGTGCCTGGAGGCTAACGGGGGCGGGCGGGGGAGAGCAGTACTTC. Translated: CAWRLTGAGGGEQYF.

This chain joins TRBV5-1 and TRBJ2-1; D gene unclear. Germline V gene lookup returns CDR1 SGHRS and CDR2 YFSETQ. The CDR3 is 16 amino acids. Trimming pared 0 bases from V and 4 bases from J, leaving 14 bases between. CDR3 nucleotides: TGCGCCAGCAGCTTGGTAGGAGTATTTGGGTACAATGAGCAGTTCTTC. It encodes CASSLVGVFGYNEQFF.